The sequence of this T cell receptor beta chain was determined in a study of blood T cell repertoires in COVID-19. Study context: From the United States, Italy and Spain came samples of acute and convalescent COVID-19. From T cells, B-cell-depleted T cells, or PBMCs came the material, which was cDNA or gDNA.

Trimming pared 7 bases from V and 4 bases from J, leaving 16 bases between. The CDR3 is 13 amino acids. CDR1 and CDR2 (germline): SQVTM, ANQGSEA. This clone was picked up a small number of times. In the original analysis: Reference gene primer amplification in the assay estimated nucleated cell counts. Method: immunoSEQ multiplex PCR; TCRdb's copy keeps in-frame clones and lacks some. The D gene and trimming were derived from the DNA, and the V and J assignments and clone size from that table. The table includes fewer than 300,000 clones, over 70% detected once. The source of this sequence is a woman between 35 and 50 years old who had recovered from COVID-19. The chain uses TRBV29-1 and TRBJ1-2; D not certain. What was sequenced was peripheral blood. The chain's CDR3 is CSAERGRGYGYTF. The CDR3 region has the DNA TGCAGCGCCGAACGCGGCCGAGGCTATGGCTACACCTTC.